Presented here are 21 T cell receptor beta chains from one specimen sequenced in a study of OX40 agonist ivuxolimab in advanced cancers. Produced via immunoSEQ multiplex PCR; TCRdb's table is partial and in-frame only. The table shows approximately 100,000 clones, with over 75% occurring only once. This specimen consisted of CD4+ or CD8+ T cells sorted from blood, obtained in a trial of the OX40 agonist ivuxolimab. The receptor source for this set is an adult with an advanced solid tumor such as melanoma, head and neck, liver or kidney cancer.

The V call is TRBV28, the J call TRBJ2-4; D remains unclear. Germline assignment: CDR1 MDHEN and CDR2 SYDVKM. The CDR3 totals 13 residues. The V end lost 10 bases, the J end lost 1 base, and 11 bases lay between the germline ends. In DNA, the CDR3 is TGTGCCACCGAGCCGTCGGCCAAAAACATTCAGTACTTC. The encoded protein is CATEPSAKNIQYF.

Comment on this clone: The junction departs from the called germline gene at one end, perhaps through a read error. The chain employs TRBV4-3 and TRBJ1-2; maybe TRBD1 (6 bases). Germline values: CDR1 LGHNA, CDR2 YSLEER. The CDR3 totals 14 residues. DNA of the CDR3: TGCGCCAGCAGTCAAGGTCAGGGGAGTCTTGGCTACACCTTC. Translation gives CASSQGQGSLGYTF.

The CDR3 nucleotides are TGTGCCAGCAGCTCGGCCCAAGAGACCCAGTACTTC. This sequence encodes CASSSAQETQYF. The V call is TRBV7-9, the J call TRBJ2-5; D not certain. The CDR3 has 12 amino acids. V gave up 4 bases and J gave up 1 base, with 4 bases separating them. Germline V gene sequence: CDR1 SEHNR, CDR2 FQNEAQ (reference sequence).

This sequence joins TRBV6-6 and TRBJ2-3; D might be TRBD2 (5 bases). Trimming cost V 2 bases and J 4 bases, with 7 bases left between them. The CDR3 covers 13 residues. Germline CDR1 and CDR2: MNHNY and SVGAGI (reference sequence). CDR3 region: CASSYAGADTQYF. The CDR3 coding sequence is TGTGCCAGCAGTTACGCGGGTGCAGATACGCAGTATTTT.

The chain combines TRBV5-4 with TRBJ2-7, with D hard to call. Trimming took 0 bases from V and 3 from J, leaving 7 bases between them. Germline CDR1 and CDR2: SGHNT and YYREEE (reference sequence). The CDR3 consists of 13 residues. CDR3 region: CASSLDGLYEQYF. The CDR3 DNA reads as TGTGCCAGCAGCTTGGACGGTCTCTACGAGCAGTACTTC.

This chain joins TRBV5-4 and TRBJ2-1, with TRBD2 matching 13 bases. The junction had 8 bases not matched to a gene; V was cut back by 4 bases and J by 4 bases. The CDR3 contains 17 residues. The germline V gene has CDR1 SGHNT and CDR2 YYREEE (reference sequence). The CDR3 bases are TGTGCCAGCAGCCCCACTAGCGGGAGGGCCCAATACAATGAGCAGTTCTTC. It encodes CASSPTSGRAQYNEQFF.

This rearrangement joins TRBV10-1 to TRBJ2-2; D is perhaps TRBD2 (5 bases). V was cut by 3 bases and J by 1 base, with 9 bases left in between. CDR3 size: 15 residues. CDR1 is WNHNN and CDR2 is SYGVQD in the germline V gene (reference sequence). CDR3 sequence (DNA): TGCGCCAGCAGTGAAGGAGCGGTGAACACCGGGGAGCTGTTTTTT. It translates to CASSEGAVNTGELFF.

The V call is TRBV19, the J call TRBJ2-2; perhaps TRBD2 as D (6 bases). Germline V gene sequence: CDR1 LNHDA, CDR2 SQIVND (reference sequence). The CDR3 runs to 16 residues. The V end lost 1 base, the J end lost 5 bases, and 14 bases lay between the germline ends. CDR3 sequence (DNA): TGTGCCAGTAGTATAGGACGACGGGAGAAAACCGGGGAGCTGTTTTTT. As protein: CASSIGRREKTGELFF.

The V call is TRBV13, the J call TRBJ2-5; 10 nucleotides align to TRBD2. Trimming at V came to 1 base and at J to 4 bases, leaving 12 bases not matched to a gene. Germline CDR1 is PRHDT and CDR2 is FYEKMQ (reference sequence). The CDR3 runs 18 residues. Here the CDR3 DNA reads TGTGCCAGCAGCTTAGTTCGGACTAGCGGCCCCGGAAGAGAGACCCAGTACTTC. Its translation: CASSLVRTSGPGRETQYF.

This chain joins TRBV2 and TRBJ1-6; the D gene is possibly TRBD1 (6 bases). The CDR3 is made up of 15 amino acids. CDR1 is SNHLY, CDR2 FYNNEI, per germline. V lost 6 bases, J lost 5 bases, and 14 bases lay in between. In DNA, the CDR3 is TGTGCCAGCAGCGTTACTGACAGGAATAATTCACCCCTCCACTTT. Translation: CASSVTDRNNSPLHF.

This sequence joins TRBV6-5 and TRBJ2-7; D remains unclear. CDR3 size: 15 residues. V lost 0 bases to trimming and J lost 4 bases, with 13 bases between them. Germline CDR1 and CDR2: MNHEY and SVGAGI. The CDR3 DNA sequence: TGTGCCAGCAGTTACTCTCCCGGATCCTTGTACGAGCAGTACTTC. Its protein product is CASSYSPGSLYEQYF.

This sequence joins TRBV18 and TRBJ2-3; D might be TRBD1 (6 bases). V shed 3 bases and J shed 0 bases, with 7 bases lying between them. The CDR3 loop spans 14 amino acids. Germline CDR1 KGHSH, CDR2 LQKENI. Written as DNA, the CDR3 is TGTGCCAGCTCACCTCAGGGGAGCACAGATACGCAGTATTTT. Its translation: CASSPQGSTDTQYF.

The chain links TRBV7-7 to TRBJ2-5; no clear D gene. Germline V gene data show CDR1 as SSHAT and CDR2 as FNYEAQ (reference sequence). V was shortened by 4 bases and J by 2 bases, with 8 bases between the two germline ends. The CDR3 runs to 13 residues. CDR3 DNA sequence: TGTGCCAGCAGCTGGACGGAGCAAGAGACCCAGTACTTC. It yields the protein CASSWTEQETQYF.

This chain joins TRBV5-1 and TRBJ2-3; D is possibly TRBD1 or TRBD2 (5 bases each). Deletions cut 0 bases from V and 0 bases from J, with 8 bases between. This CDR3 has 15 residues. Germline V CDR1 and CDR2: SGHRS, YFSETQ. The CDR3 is CASSLAGTSTDTQYF. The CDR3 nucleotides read TGCGCCAGCAGCTTGGCAGGGACCAGCACAGATACGCAGTATTTT.

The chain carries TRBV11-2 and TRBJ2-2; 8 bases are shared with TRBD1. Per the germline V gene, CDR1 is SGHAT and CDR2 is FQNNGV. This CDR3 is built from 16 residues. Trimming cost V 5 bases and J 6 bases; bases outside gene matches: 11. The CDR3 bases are TGTGCCAGCAGCCAACCCCGGACAGGGAGGTCCGGGGAGCTGTTTTTT. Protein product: CASSQPRTGRSGELFF.

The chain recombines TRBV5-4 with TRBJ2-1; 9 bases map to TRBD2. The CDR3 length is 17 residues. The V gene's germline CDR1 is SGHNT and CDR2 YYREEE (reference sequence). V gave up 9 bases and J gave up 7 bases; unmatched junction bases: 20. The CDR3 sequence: CATAAWRGSGRTNEQFF. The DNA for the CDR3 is TGTGCCACGGCAGCTTGGAGGGGCAGCGGGAGGACTAATGAGCAGTTCTTC.

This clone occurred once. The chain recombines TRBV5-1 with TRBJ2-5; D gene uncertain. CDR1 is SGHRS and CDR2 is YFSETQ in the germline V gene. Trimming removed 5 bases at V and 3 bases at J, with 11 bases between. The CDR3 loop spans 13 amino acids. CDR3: CASRAGPEETQYF. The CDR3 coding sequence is TGCGCCAGCAGAGCCGGGCCTGAAGAGACCCAGTACTTC.

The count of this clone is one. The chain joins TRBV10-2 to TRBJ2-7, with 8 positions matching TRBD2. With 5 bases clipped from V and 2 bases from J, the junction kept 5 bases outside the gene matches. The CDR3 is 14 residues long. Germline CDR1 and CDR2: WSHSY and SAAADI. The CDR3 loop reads CASSLVRGAYEQYF. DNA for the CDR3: TGCGCCAGCAGTTTGGTGCGGGGGGCCTACGAGCAGTACTTC.

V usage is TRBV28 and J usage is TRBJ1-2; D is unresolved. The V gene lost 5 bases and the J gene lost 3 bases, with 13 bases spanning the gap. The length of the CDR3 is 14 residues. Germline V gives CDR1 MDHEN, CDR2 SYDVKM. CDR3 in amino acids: CASSTQAAYYGYTF. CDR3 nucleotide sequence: TGTGCCAGCAGTACCCAGGCGGCTTACTATGGCTACACCTTC.

The CDR3 DNA sequence: TGCAGTGCTAGAGACGGCGAGCCCCAGCATTTT. Amino acid sequence: CSARDGEPQHF. The gene calls are TRBV20-1 and TRBJ1-5, with D unresolved. The CDR3 spans 11 residues. In germline, CDR1 is DFQATT, CDR2 SNEGSKA (reference sequence). V lost 0 bases to trimming and J lost 8 bases, with 5 bases between them.

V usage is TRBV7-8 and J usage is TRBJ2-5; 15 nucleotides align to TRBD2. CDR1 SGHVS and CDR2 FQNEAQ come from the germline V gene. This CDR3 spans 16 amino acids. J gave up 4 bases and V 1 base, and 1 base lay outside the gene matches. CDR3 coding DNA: TGTGCCAGCAGCTTAGGGGGACTAGCGGGAGGAGAGACCCAGTACTTC. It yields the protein CASSLGGLAGGETQYF.